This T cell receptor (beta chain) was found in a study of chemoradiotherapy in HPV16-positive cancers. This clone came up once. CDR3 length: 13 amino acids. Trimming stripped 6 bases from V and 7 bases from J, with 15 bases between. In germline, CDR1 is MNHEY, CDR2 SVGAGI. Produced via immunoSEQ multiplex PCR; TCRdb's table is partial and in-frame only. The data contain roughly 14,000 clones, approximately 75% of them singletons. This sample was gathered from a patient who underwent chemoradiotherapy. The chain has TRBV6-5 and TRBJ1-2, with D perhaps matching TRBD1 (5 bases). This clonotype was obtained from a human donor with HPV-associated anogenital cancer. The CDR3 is CASRDRGGTGYTF. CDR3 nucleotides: TGTGCCAGCAGAGACAGAGGCGGTACTGGCTACACCTTC.